This T cell receptor beta chain is drawn from a study of blood T cells in healthy people across ages. Germline V gene data show CDR1 as MNHEY and CDR2 as SVGEGT. V trimming: 6 bases; J trimming: 2 bases; junction bases outside the gene matches: 7. The CDR3 has 16 amino acids. Sample-barcoded 5' priming and a J-beta primer mix drove a second PCR of about 6 to 12 cycles. TCRdb fed the 5' RACE reads into MiXCR, producing one record per CDR3 protein. The data contain 650,000 to 1,000,000 distinct CDR3 sequences, 35% to 40% of them seen just once; the ten biggest clones take up 10% to 15%. The genes are TRBV6-2 or TRBV6-3 and TRBJ2-3; 11 bases fit TRBD2. The TCR originated in a man aged 18 to 29 in good health. The specimen sequenced was blood. The DNA for the CDR3 is TGTGCCAGCAGCTCCGGGACTAGCGGAATCACAGATACGCAGTATTTT. Translated, it gives CASSSGTSGITDTQYF.